What follows are 20 T cell receptor beta chains derived from one specimen sequenced in a study of tumour-infiltrating T cells in Burkitt lymphoma. The method was immunoSEQ multiplex PCR; TCRdb's version includes in-frame clones alone and lacks a portion of them. The data hold 5,000 to 6,000 clones, with roughly a tenth observed a single time. Sequenced: tumor tissue. Receptors originate from a human donor with diffuse large B-cell lymphoma.

This clone occurred a few times. V is TRBV15 and J is TRBJ1-1; D is possibly TRBD1 (6 bases). The CDR3 has 13 residues. Trimming pared 3 bases from V and 2 bases from J, leaving 7 bases between. CDR1 and CDR2 (germline): LNHNV, YYDKDF (reference sequence). The CDR3: CATSRDSNTEAFF. CDR3 sequence (DNA): TGTGCCACCAGCAGGGACAGTAACACTGAAGCTTTCTTT.

The table lists this clone with a few counts. This chain uses TRBV4-2 with TRBJ2-7; a weak D match, TRBD2 (6 bases). The CDR3 loop spans 15 amino acids. Germline-derived CDR1 and CDR2 are LGHNA and YNFKEQ. Trimming stripped 4 bases from V and 1 base from J, with 14 bases between. The CDR3 region is CASSPRAGSSYEQYF. CDR3 nucleotides: TGTGCCAGCAGCCCCCGGGCGGGGTCATCCTACGAGCAGTACTTC.

Only a few counts were recorded for this clone. The chain combines TRBV5-4 with TRBJ1-6; 8 bases fit TRBD1. The CDR3 has 17 amino acids. Per germline, CDR1 SGHNT and CDR2 YYREEE (reference sequence). The trim removed 4 bases at V and 2 bases at J, leaving 8 bases unmatched. CDR3 nucleotides: TGTGCCAGCAGCCAAGGACAGGGCCCCACCTATAATTCACCCCTCCACTTT. This codes for CASSQGQGPTYNSPLHF.

This sequence joins TRBV19 and TRBJ1-5, with D tentatively TRBD1 (6 bases). CDR3 length: 15 residues. CDR1 and CDR2 (germline): LNHDA, SQIVND (reference sequence). The V end was cut by 5 bases, the J end by 4 bases, with 15 bases between. CDR3 amino acids: CASSDRFVFNQPQHF. Written as DNA, the CDR3 is TGTGCCAGTAGTGACAGGTTTGTTTTTAATCAGCCCCAGCATTTT.

The V and J genes are TRBV4-1 and TRBJ1-5, with 9 positions matching TRBD1. J lost 0 bases, V lost 5 bases, and 14 bases had no gene match. From germline, CDR1 is MGHRA and CDR2 YSYEKL. This CDR3 is built from 19 residues. The CDR3 protein is CASSTLFVGQGYSNQPQHF. The CDR3, as DNA: TGCGCCAGCAGCACCCTCTTCGTGGGACAGGGATATAGCAATCAGCCCCAGCATTTT.

The V call is TRBV28, the J call TRBJ1-6; the match to TRBD1 covers 7 bases. This CDR3 has 13 residues. Germline V gene data show CDR1 as MDHEN and CDR2 as SYDVKM. The V and J ends lost 6 bases and 7 bases, in that order; junction bases with no gene match: 3. This chain's CDR3 is CASRTGSNSPLHF. CDR3 bases: TGTGCCAGCAGGACAGGGTCGAATTCACCCCTCCACTTT.

This clone was picked up a small number of times. The chain has TRBV19 and TRBJ1-1, with D tentatively TRBD1 (5 bases). The CDR3 sequence is 14 residues long. The V end was cut by 4 bases, the J end by 5 bases, with 14 bases between. Germline V lookup: CDR1 LNHDA, CDR2 SQIVND (reference sequence). CDR3 sequence reads: CASSTGYRGTEAFF. The CDR3 DNA sequence: TGTGCCAGTAGTACAGGGTATCGGGGTACTGAAGCTTTCTTT.

The chain has TRBV5-1 and TRBJ1-1, with D possibly matching TRBD1 (6 bases). V dropped 6 bases and J dropped 2 bases, with 14 bases sitting between them. CDR1 is SGHRS, CDR2 YFSETQ, per germline. The CDR3 is made up of 14 amino acids. CDR3 in DNA: TGCGCCAGCACCCTACAGGGACTTAACACTGAAGCTTTCTTT. Its translation: CASTLQGLNTEAFF.

The table lists this clone with a few counts. The J gene is TRBJ1-2, the V gene TRBV6-5, with D unresolved. The CDR3 length is 11 residues. Trimming took 6 bases from V and 6 from J, leaving 8 bases between them. The germline V gene encodes CDR1 MNHEY and CDR2 SVGAGI. The CDR3 DNA reads as TGTGCCAGCAGGACCGGGGATGGCTACACCTTC. Protein: CASRTGDGYTF.

This clone was detected a few times. V and J are TRBV28 and TRBJ1-6; D is ambiguous. The CDR3 covers 14 residues. Germline V lookup: CDR1 MDHEN, CDR2 SYDVKM. The V end was cut by 2 bases, the J end by 6 bases, with 8 bases between. The DNA of the CDR3 is TGTGCCAGCAGTTTAATGATGAGTAATTCACCCCTCCACTTT. This codes for CASSLMMSNSPLHF.

This chain connects TRBV7-2 to TRBJ1-5; D is ambiguous. CDR1 SGHTA and CDR2 FQGNSA come from the germline V gene. V gave up 2 bases and J gave up 7 bases, with 9 bases separating them. The CDR3 is 13 amino acids. CDR3 sequence reads: CASSLNVQQPQHF. CDR3 bases: TGTGCCAGCAGCTTAAACGTTCAGCAGCCCCAGCATTTT.

This clone was seen only a few times. The chain is built from TRBV5-1 and TRBJ2-3; D ambiguous. The CDR3 loop spans 14 amino acids. Germline CDR1 reads SGHRS; CDR2 reads YFSETQ. Trimming took off 0 bases at V and 3 bases at J, with 8 bases between the two ends. The chain's CDR3 is CASSLASSTDTQYF. DNA for the CDR3: TGCGCCAGCAGCTTGGCCAGCTCGACAGATACGCAGTATTTT.

The chain couples TRBV2 to TRBJ1-1; perhaps TRBD1 as D (5 bases). Germline lookup yields CDR1 SNHLY and CDR2 FYNNEI. The CDR3 has 14 residues. V was shortened by 6 bases and J by 1 base, with 12 bases between the two germline ends. The CDR3 sequence is CASRTGLTNTEAFF. The CDR3 region has the DNA TGTGCCAGCAGGACGGGACTTACGAACACTGAAGCTTTCTTT.

J is TRBJ2-6 and V is TRBV5-4; D gene uncertain. The CDR3 covers 15 residues. Germline V gene data show CDR1 as SGHNT and CDR2 as YYREEE (reference sequence). V lost 4 bases to trimming and J lost 0 bases, with 8 bases between them. DNA of the CDR3: TGTGCCAGCAGCCCGGTAGGCTCTGGGGCCAACGTCCTGACTTTC. This gives the protein CASSPVGSGANVLTF.

The J gene is TRBJ1-1, the V gene TRBV28; D is undetermined. Germline assignment: CDR1 MDHEN and CDR2 SYDVKM. Trimming pared 3 bases from V and 5 bases from J, leaving 7 bases between. This CDR3 has 12 amino acids. This CDR3 reads CASSFRSTEAFF. For the CDR3, the DNA is TGTGCCAGCAGTTTCAGAAGTACTGAAGCTTTCTTT. The full variable domain, completed using reference TRBV28 and TRBJ1-1, is DVKVTQSSRYLVKRTGEKVFLECVQDMDHENMFWYRQDPGLGLRLIYFSYDVKMKEKGDIPEGYSVSREKKERFSLILESASTNQTSMYLCASSFRSTEAFFGQGTRLTVV.

A few counts support this clone. This chain joins TRBV19 and TRBJ1-1; no firm D call. The CDR3 extends over 14 amino acids. From germline, CDR1 is LNHDA and CDR2 SQIVND (reference sequence). V was clipped by 7 bases and J by 6 bases, with 18 bases between them. The CDR3, as DNA: TGTGCCAGTACCGATACTGAGTCAGAAGCTGAAGCTTTCTTT. Translated: CASTDTESEAEAFF.

This clone appeared a few times. V gene TRBV7-8 combines with J gene TRBJ2-3; 9 bases agree with TRBD2. The germline CDR1 and CDR2 sequences are SGHVS and FQNEAQ. This CDR3 region has 16 residues. V gave up 1 base and J gave up 14 bases; unmatched junction bases: 16. CDR3 sequence (DNA): TGTGCCAGCAGCTTAGAGGCGGGGGGGCCATCATTAAATATGTATTTT. This encodes CASSLEAGGPSLNMYF.

V is TRBV9 and J is TRBJ2-2, with TRBD1 matching 9 bases. Germline CDR1 is SGDLS and CDR2 is YYNGEE. J gave up 7 bases and V 5 bases, and 9 bases lay outside the gene matches. This CDR3 has 15 residues. CDR3 DNA sequence: TGTGCCAGCAGTTCCGGGACAGGGTCGATCGGGGAGCTGTTTTTT. It codes for CASSSGTGSIGELFF.

This clone has just a few counts. The chain couples TRBV29-1 to TRBJ1-4, with D perhaps TRBD1 (5 bases). There are 11 residues in the CDR3. Trimming stripped 5 bases from V and 5 bases from J, with 6 bases between. Germline V gene data show CDR1 as SQVTM and CDR2 as ANQGSEA. CDR3 sequence reads: CSVRQNEKLFF. CDR3 in DNA: TGCAGCGTTAGACAGAATGAAAAACTGTTTTTT.

The chain employs TRBV19 and TRBJ2-3; D remains unclear. Germline loops: CDR1 LNHDA, CDR2 SQIVND (reference sequence). Between the trimmed V and J ends, which lost 3 bases and 2 bases, there was a span of 9 bases. The CDR3 covers 14 residues. In DNA form, the CDR3 reads TGTGCCAGTAGTATCTCCCAGTTCACAGATACGCAGTATTTT. It yields the protein CASSISQFTDTQYF.